This paragraph reports one T cell receptor (beta chain). Its specificity is not known. Produced via immunoSEQ multiplex PCR; TCRdb's table is partial and in-frame only. The sample includes over 130,000 clones, 75% to 95% of them seen just once. These data come from a study of T cell responses to AZD1222 COVID-19 vaccine. Study-level points and caveats: The breadth and depth of Spike-specific TCRs increased once two AZD1222 doses had been given. A mostly white British donor set with more females was recruited, and clonal diversity was possibly underestimated. Spike regions recognized by vaccine-associated CD4 TCRs spanned the protein, led by 160-218 and 743-854.

The specimen comprised peripheral blood, sampled 28 days after the second AZD1222 dose. The TCR sequence derives from an adult who received the AZD1222 COVID-19 vaccine.

The DNA of the CDR3 is TGTGCCAGCAGCTTAGTTTCGGGAACACGAGAGACCCAGTACTTC. Translating gives CASSLVSGTRETQYF. The chain joins TRBV7-9 to TRBJ2-5; a weak D match, TRBD2 (5 bases). V was trimmed by 1 base and J by 4 bases, leaving 13 bases between them. This CDR3 has 15 amino acids. Germline CDR1 is SEHNR and CDR2 is FQNEAQ (reference sequence).